Listed here are 7 T cell receptor beta chains from one sample, sequenced in a study of blood T cells in healthy people across ages. Then a second PCR, running roughly 7 to 11 cycles, was carried out with a sample-barcoded 5' primer and a J-beta primer mix. TCRdb fed the 5' RACE reads into MiXCR, producing one record per CDR3 protein. The sample consists of around 800,000 distinct CDR3 sequences, under 30% of them appearing once. In addition, the sample was reused for a study of T cells of mothers and their children.

Sequencing was carried out using blood. All receptors derive from a boy younger than 18 in good health.

V usage is TRBV29-1 and J usage is TRBJ2-7, with D possibly being TRBD1 or TRBD2 (5 bases each). There are 13 residues in the CDR3. Trimming left V 6 bases short and J 0 bases short, with 12 bases between. Germline V lookup: CDR1 SQVTM, CDR2 ANQGSEA. CDR3 DNA sequence: TGCAGCGTGAGGGACGCCGGCTCCTACGAGCAGTACTTC. This gives the protein CSVRDAGSYEQYF.

Only one count was recorded for this clonotype. The CDR3 carries no conserved terminal phenylalanine or tryptophan, so it likely arises from a read error. The genes are TRBV29-1 and TRBJ2-7, with D possibly being TRBD2 (5 bases). Germline V CDR1 and CDR2: SQVTM, ANQGSEA. Trimming left V 7 bases short and J 1 base short, with 17 bases between. There are 14 residues in the CDR3. CDR3 nucleotide sequence: TGCAGCGCTGAGGGCGGGTCCGAGTCCTACGAGCAGTACTCC. This gives the protein CSAEGGSESYEQYS.

This clonotype was counted a few times. The chain links TRBV20-1 to TRBJ2-2, with D possibly being TRBD2 (5 bases). Germline V lookup: CDR1 DFQATT, CDR2 SNEGSKA (reference sequence). Trimming pared 6 bases from V and 6 bases from J, leaving 20 bases between. This CDR3 region has 15 residues. The CDR3 loop reads CSAATVRAGAGELFF. CDR3 coding DNA: TGCAGTGCCGCCACAGTAAGGGCGGGTGCCGGGGAGCTGTTTTTT.

The chain carries TRBV7-6 and TRBJ2-5; 9 bases are shared with TRBD2. Losses at the gene ends were 5 bases for V and 11 bases for J; bases not matched to a gene: 15. The CDR3 has 15 residues. In germline, CDR1 is SGHVS, CDR2 FNYEAQ. CDR3 nucleotides: TGTGCCAGCAGCCGGAGCGGGGGGACTATTAGAGAGCAGTACTTC. Residues: CASSRSGGTIREQYF.

V and J are TRBV28 and TRBJ2-5; the match to TRBD1 covers 8 bases. The V segment lost 7 bases and the J segment 7 bases; nucleotides outside the gene matches: 5. CDR1 is MDHEN and CDR2 is SYDVKM in the germline V gene. The CDR3 has 12 amino acids. Here the CDR3 reads CASNRGLRTQYF. DNA for the CDR3: TGTGCCAGCAACAGGGGGTTGAGGACCCAGTACTTC. The full variable domain, its missing parts supplied by reference TRBV28 and TRBJ2-5, is DVKVTQSSRYLVKRTGEKVFLECVQDMDHENMFWYRQDPGLGLRLIYFSYDVKMKEKGDIPEGYSVSREKKERFSLILESASTNQTSMYLCASNRGLRTQYFGPGTRLLVL.

J is TRBJ2-6 and V is TRBV7-2, with a tentative D call TRBD2 (5 bases). V lost 8 bases and J lost 12, with 5 bases in between. Germline V CDR1 and CDR2: SGHTA, FQGNSA. The CDR3 loop spans 9 amino acids. CDR3 nucleotides: TGTGCCAGCGGGAGCGTCCTGACTTTC. Residues: CASGSVLTF.

As concerns this clonotype: The germline gene is not matched at one end of the junction; a read error may be the cause. This sequence joins TRBV12-3 or TRBV12-4 and TRBJ2-4; D possibly uses TRBD1 or TRBD2 (5 bases each). The CDR3 is 11 residues long. The CDR3 loop is CASSHGTREWF. In DNA form, the CDR3 reads TGTGCCAGCAGCCACGGGACCAGGGAGTGGTTC.